This T cell receptor (beta chain) is from a study of T cell repertoires in cytomegalovirus infection. At the level of the study: Public TCR beta signatures marked donors with CMV infection and the matching HLA. Study findings and constraints: CMV carriers with the relevant HLA were identified by cumulative public TCR beta family frequency.

TCRdb passed the reads through MiXCR, listing each CDR3 protein once. Of 200,000 to 300,000 distinct CDR3 sequences in the sample, roughly 13% were seen once. This clonotype was found a few times. Its antigen remains unidentified. Germline CDR1 SGHTA, CDR2 FQGNSA. J gave up 15 bases and V 1 base, and 10 bases lay outside the gene matches. The CDR3 covers 14 residues. The V and J genes are TRBV7-2 and TRBJ2-1; TRBD2 aligns across 9 bases. The specimen sequenced was PBMCs. This TCR came from a human donor in good health (CMV status not recorded). Some clones in this sample may be carry-over from other donors' samples. The DNA for the CDR3 is TGTGCCAGCAGCTTAGAGTTTAGCGGGAGAAGTCCGTTCTTC. Translated: CASSLEFSGRSPFF.